Below are 19 T cell receptor beta chains sequenced from a single sample in a study of cytomegalovirus exposure and HLA in healthy donors. The PCR made use of 60 Vbeta and 13 Jbeta primers. The assay was immunoSEQ multiplex PCR, and TCRdb's table has in-frame clones only and misses some. The sample contains about 110,000 clones, 78% of which appear only once. The sequenced sample consisted of PBMCs. The receptors stem from a man aged 25 to 40 in good health and CMV-seronegative.

This chain joins TRBV7-9 and TRBJ2-3, with 7 bases aligning to TRBD2. J lost 0 bases, V lost 5 bases, and 8 bases had no gene match. CDR1 and CDR2 (germline): SEHNR, FQNEAQ (reference sequence). This CDR3 is built from 16 residues. CDR3 nucleotide sequence: TGTGCCAGCAGCCTCTCTCTAGCGGCCAGCACAGATACGCAGTATTTT. Its translation is CASSLSLAASTDTQYF.

The chain links TRBV19 to TRBJ2-2, with 10 bases matching TRBD2. The CDR3 extends over 16 amino acids. Losses at the gene ends were 5 bases for V and 4 bases for J; bases not matched to a gene: 7. CDR1 LNHDA and CDR2 SQIVND come from the germline V gene (reference sequence). The CDR3 protein is CASSPSRLAGTGELFF. In DNA form, the CDR3 reads TGTGCCAGTAGTCCATCCCGACTAGCGGGCACCGGGGAGCTGTTTTTT.

The CDR3, as DNA: TGCGCCAGCAGCTTGGACGGGCCTAGCGGGACCCAAGAGACCCAGTACTTC. Amino acid sequence: CASSLDGPSGTQETQYF. V is TRBV5-1 and J is TRBJ2-5; 9 nucleotides line up with TRBD2. Germline V gene data show CDR1 as SGHRS and CDR2 as YFSETQ. The CDR3 runs 17 residues. J was trimmed by 1 base and V by 0 bases; bases with no gene match: 7.

V usage is TRBV29-1 and J usage is TRBJ1-5, with 7 bases identical to TRBD1. Per the germline V gene, CDR1 is SQVTM and CDR2 is ANQGSEA. The CDR3 runs to 17 residues. V shed 7 bases and J 4 bases; nucleotides not matched to a gene: 19. CDR3 protein: CSGEVPGQYSPNQPQHF. CDR3 bases: TGCAGCGGCGAAGTCCCGGGACAGTACTCTCCGAATCAGCCCCAGCATTTT. Drawing the rest from reference TRBV29-1 and TRBJ1-5, the complete variable domain is SAVISQKPSRDICQRGTSLTIQCQVDSQVTMMFWYRQQPGQSLTLIATANQGSEATYESGFVIDKFPISRPNLTFSTLTVSNMSPEDSSIYLCSGEVPGQYSPNQPQHFGDGTRLSIL.

The chain recombines TRBV9 with TRBJ1-2, with TRBD1 matching over 8 bases. The germline V gene has CDR1 SGDLS and CDR2 YYNGEE. The CDR3 runs to 14 residues. The junction had 4 bases not matched to a gene; V was cut back by 2 bases and J by 4 bases. The CDR3 loop is CASSVSGGAYGYTF. The CDR3 DNA reads TGTGCCAGCAGCGTGTCAGGGGGCGCCTATGGCTACACCTTC.

Only a few counts were recorded for this clone. The V and J genes are TRBV19 and TRBJ1-4; 9 bases map to TRBD1. Per germline, CDR1 LNHDA and CDR2 SQIVND (reference sequence). CDR3 length: 14 residues. J lost 2 bases, V lost 6 bases, and 1 base had no gene match. The CDR3 nucleotides read TGTGCCAGTAGGGGACAGGGTACTAATGAAAAACTGTTTTTT. It codes for CASRGQGTNEKLFF.

This clone was found once. V and J are TRBV30 and TRBJ2-7, with D unresolved. V lost 1 base and J lost 0, with 16 bases in between. This CDR3 is built from 16 residues. The germline V gene has CDR1 GTSNPN and CDR2 SVGIG (reference sequence). The CDR3 sequence: CAWSALSERSSYEQYF. The CDR3 region has the DNA TGTGCCTGGAGTGCGCTCAGTGAAAGGAGCTCCTACGAGCAGTACTTC.

The chain combines TRBV28 with TRBJ1-4; D is possibly TRBD1 (6 bases). Germline CDR1 and CDR2: MDHEN and SYDVKM. This CDR3 has 16 residues. The V gene lost 2 bases and the J gene lost 5 bases, with 15 bases spanning the gap. Here the CDR3 DNA reads TGTGCCAGCAGTTTAAGATTGGGACAAAGAAATGAAAAACTGTTTTTT. This gives the protein CASSLRLGQRNEKLFF. Together with reference TRBV28 and TRBJ1-4, the CDR3 gives the full variable domain: DVKVTQSSRYLVKRTGEKVFLECVQDMDHENMFWYRQDPGLGLRLIYFSYDVKMKEKGDIPEGYSVSREKKERFSLILESASTNQTSMYLCASSLRLGQRNEKLFFGSGTQLSVL.

The chain is built from TRBV9 and TRBJ2-3; TRBD2 agrees at 8 bases. The CDR3 has 15 amino acids. V was pared by 0 bases and J by 4 bases, with 4 bases of the junction left unmatched. Looked up from germline, CDR1 is SGDLS and CDR2 is YYNGEE. The DNA of the CDR3 is TGTGCCAGCAGCGTAGTTAGCGGGGTTGCAGATACGCAGTATTTT. It codes for CASSVVSGVADTQYF.

V is TRBV27 and J is TRBJ2-1, with D unresolved. Trimming removed 5 bases at V and 0 bases at J, with 11 bases between. Germline CDR1 MNHEY, CDR2 SMNVEV (reference sequence). This CDR3 is 15 amino acids long. CDR3 DNA: TGTGCCAGCAGTACCGCAGAATTCTCCTACAATGAGCAGTTCTTC. Protein sequence: CASSTAEFSYNEQFF.

The V gene is TRBV6-5, the J gene TRBJ1-4; no clear D. With 6 bases removed from V and 8 bases from J, the gap between germline ends came to 16 bases. This CDR3 has 14 amino acids. The germline CDR1 and CDR2 sequences are MNHEY and SVGAGI. The CDR3 sequence: CASSLHRGYEKLFF. The CDR3 bases are TGTGCCAGCAGCCTTCATCGGGGTTACGAAAAACTGTTTTTT.

The gene calls are TRBV7-8 and TRBJ2-1, with 7 positions matching TRBD1. This CDR3 comprises 16 residues. Germline V gene data show CDR1 as SGHVS and CDR2 as FQNEAQ. V dropped 6 bases and J dropped 1; count of bases not matched to a gene: 9. CDR3 nucleotide sequence: TGTGCCAGCAGATTCAAGGGGGCATCGTCCTACAATGAGCAGTTCTTC. Protein product: CASRFKGASSYNEQFF.

This clone showed up just once. This chain connects TRBV5-1 to TRBJ2-5; 10 nucleotides line up with TRBD2. V dropped 0 bases and J dropped 2; count of bases not matched to a gene: 4. Germline V lookup: CDR1 SGHRS, CDR2 YFSETQ. There are 16 residues in the CDR3. The DNA for the CDR3 is TGCGCCAGCAGCTTGGGTAGCGGGGGGCGTCAAGAGACCCAGTACTTC. Translation: CASSLGSGGRQETQYF.

J is TRBJ1-2 and V is TRBV30, with D unclear. This CDR3 is built from 16 residues. Germline loops: CDR1 GTSNPN, CDR2 SVGIG (reference sequence). V gave up 5 bases and J gave up 0 bases, with 19 bases separating them. The CDR3 loop is CAWAYDGLRANYGYTF. CDR3 DNA: TGTGCCTGGGCATACGACGGACTACGAGCTAACTATGGCTACACCTTC.

The CDR3 DNA follows: TGCGCCAGCAGCCAAGAAAGAGGGCGGGGGGGATCCTACGAGCAGTACTTC. This sequence encodes CASSQERGRGGSYEQYF. The chain links TRBV4-3 to TRBJ2-7; 9 nucleotides agree with TRBD2. The germline V gene encodes CDR1 LGHNA and CDR2 YSLEER. CDR3 length equals 17 residues. V was clipped by 0 bases and J by 1 base; unmatched bases: 7.

This clone occurred a few times. V gene TRBV4-3 combines with J gene TRBJ1-4, with D possibly being TRBD1 (6 bases). CDR3 size: 16 residues. Germline V lookup: CDR1 LGHNA, CDR2 YSLEER. V was trimmed by 0 bases and J by 5 bases, leaving 13 bases between them. The CDR3 loop reads CASSQDQDRLNEKLFF. The CDR3 nucleotides read TGCGCCAGCAGCCAAGATCAAGACAGGTTAAATGAAAAACTGTTTTTT.

The rearrangement links TRBV28 to TRBJ2-1; TRBD2 matches at 10 bases. The germline CDR1 and CDR2 sequences are MDHEN and SYDVKM. The CDR3 runs 16 residues. V was pared by 6 bases and J by 0 bases, with 5 bases of the junction left unmatched. Here the CDR3 reads CASRDPSGSSYNEQFF. The DNA of the CDR3 is TGTGCCAGCAGGGATCCTAGCGGGAGCTCCTACAATGAGCAGTTCTTC.

In its sample, this clone was seen once. The CDR3 reads CASSLGQDLLGANVLTF. CDR3 nucleotides: TGTGCCAGCAGTTTAGGACAGGACTTACTAGGGGCCAACGTCCTGACTTTC. V is TRBV28 and J is TRBJ2-6; 7 bases agree with TRBD1. CDR3 length: 17 residues. Trimming took 2 bases from V and 4 from J; bases not matched to a gene: 8. Germline CDR1 is MDHEN and CDR2 is SYDVKM.

The V and J genes are TRBV5-4 and TRBJ2-7; 15 nucleotides align to TRBD2. The germline V gene has CDR1 SGHNT and CDR2 YYREEE (reference sequence). J was trimmed by 0 bases and V by 4 bases; bases with no gene match: 5. This CDR3 is 17 amino acids long. The CDR3 sequence: CASSPGTSGGPSYEQYF. The CDR3 DNA follows: TGTGCCAGCAGCCCCGGGACTAGCGGGGGGCCCTCCTACGAGCAGTACTTC.